Included here is one T cell receptor (beta chain) sequence, with context. The target antigen is unknown. The data stem from a study of early stage breast cancer tumors. Study-level results: Functional markers like CD4, CD8 and FOXP3 were missed in bulk sequencing.

The CDR3 runs 14 residues. Germline V gene data show CDR1 as SGHTA and CDR2 as FQGNSA. Unmatched junction bases numbered 3, after V lost 5 bases and J lost 3 bases. Libraries were prepared by immunoSEQ multiplex PCR; TCRdb keeps only in-frame clonotypes and omits some of them. The sample records about 19,000 clones, around 88% being singletons. This TCR derives from a person aged 70 to 80 with breast cancer. The sequencing sample was made of blood. This chain connects TRBV7-2 to TRBJ2-2; 7 nucleotides agree with TRBD1. This CDR3 reads CASSLGTDTGELFF. In DNA form, the CDR3 reads TGTGCCAGCAGCCTCGGGACAGACACCGGGGAGCTGTTTTTT.